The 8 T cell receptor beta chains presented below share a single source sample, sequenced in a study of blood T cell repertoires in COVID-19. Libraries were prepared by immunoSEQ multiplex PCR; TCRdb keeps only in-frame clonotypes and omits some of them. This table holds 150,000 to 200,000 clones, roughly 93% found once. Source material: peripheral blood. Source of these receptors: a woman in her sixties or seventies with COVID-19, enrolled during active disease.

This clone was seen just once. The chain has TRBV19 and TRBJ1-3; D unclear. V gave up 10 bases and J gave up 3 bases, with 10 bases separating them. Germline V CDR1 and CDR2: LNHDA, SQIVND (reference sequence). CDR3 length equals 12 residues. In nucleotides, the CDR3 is TGTGCCACCCAGTCGTATGGAAACACCATATATTTT. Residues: CATQSYGNTIYF.

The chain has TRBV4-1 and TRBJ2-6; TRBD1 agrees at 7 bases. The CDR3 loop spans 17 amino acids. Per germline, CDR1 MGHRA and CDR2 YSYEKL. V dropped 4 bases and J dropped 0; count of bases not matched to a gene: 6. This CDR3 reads CASSRGQVFSGANVLTF. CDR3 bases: TGCGCCAGCAGCCGTGGACAGGTCTTCTCTGGGGCCAACGTCCTGACTTTC.

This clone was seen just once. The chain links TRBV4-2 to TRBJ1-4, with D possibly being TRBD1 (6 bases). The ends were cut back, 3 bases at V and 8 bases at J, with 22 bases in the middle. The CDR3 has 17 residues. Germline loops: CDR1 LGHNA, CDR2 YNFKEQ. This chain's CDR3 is CASSHFSSSGDGEKLFF. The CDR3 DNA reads TGTGCCAGCAGCCATTTCTCATCATCAGGGGATGGGGAAAAACTGTTTTTT.

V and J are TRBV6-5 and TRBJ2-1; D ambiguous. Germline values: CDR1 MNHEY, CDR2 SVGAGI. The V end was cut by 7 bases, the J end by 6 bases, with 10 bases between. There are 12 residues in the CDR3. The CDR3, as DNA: TGTGCCAGCACCCCGCCGGTCAATGAGCAGTTCTTC. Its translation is CASTPPVNEQFF.

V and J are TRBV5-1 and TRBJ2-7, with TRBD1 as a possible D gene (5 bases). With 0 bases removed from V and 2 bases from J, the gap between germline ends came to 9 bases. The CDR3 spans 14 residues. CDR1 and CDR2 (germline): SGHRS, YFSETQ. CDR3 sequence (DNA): TGCGCCAGCAGCTTGGCCCTAGGGGCCTACGAGCAGTACTTC. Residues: CASSLALGAYEQYF.

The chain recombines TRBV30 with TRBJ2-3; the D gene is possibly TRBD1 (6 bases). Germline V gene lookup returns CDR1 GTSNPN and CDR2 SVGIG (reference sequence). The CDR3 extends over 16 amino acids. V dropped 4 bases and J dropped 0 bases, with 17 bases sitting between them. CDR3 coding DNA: TGTGCCTGGAATCCGGGACAATTGATTAGCACAGATACGCAGTATTTT. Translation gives CAWNPGQLISTDTQYF.

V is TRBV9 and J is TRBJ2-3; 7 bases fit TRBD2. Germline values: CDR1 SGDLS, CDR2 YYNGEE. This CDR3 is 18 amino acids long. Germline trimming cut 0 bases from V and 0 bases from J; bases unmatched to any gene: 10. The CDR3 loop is CASSVGRSGGLSTDTQYF. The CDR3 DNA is TGTGCCAGCAGCGTAGGACGGTCGGGGGGACTAAGCACAGATACGCAGTATTTT.

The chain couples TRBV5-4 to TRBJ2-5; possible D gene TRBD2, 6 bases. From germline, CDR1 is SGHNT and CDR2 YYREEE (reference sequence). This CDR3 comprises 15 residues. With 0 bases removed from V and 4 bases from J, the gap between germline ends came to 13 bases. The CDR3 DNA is TGTGCCAGCAGCTTGGACGGACTACAAAGAGAGACCCAGTACTTC. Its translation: CASSLDGLQRETQYF.